The clone carrying this T cell receptor (beta chain) was counted only a few times. The antigen is unknown. This entry is derived from a study of shared clonotypes between healthy human individuals. Study conclusions and caveats: Blood was the only sampled material, and tissue repertoires likely differ.

In germline, CDR1 is SEHNR, CDR2 FQNEAQ (reference sequence). Trimming at V came to 6 bases and at J to 5 bases, leaving 6 bases not matched to a gene. The length of the CDR3 is 14 residues. Template amounts of around 310 ng DNA, some 30,000 T cell genomes, were employed in unsorted PBMC replicate PCRs. Only in-frame clones appear in the TCRdb table, and some are missing; sequencing was by immunoSEQ multiplex PCR. Of about 500,000 clones in the sample, around 77% are singletons; the top ten hold about 12%. The sequencing sample was made of PBMCs. The receptor's source is a woman in her thirties or forties in good health. Some clones in this sample may be carry-over from other donors' samples. This chain joins TRBV7-9 and TRBJ2-7; 11 positions agree with TRBD2. The CDR3: CASRPGTSGHEQYF. DNA for the CDR3: TGTGCCAGCAGACCCGGGACTAGCGGCCACGAGCAGTACTTC.